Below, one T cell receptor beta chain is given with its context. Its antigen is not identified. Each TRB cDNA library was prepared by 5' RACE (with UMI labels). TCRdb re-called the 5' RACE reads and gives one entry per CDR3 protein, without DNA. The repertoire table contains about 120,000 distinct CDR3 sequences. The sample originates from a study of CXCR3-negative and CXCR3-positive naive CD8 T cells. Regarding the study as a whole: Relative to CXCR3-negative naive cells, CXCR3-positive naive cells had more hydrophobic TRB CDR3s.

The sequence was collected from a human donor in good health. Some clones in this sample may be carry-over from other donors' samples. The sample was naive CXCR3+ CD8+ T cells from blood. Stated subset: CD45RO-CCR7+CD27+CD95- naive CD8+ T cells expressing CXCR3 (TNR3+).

The CDR3 is CSAERTGTLGNYGYTF. The rearrangement uses TRBV29-1 and TRBJ1-2; without DNA, the TCRdb call of TRBD1 cannot be checked. The CDR3 runs 16 residues. CDR1 SQVTM and CDR2 ANQGSEA come from the germline V gene.